There are a few counts of the clone carrying this TCR beta chain. As yet, its antigen is unknown. TCRdb processed the 5' RACE reads anew with MiXCR; each CDR3 protein has one entry. The data hold hundreds of thousands of distinct CDR3 sequences, with 3% to 4.5% observed a single time. CDR1 and CDR2 (germline): MDHEN, SYDVKM. The CDR3 extends over 13 amino acids. V was shortened by 5 bases and J by 5 bases, with 12 bases between the two germline ends. This sample stems from a study of T cells after yellow fever vaccination. Study-level background: Researchers used SMART-Seq v4 Ultra Low Input to prepare fractions that had low cell numbers.

Study-level points and caveats: Any FACS-sorted repertoire could hold abundant clonotypes that contaminate it from the bulk population. Most clones from primary vaccination were detected again post-booster (96% CD4, 88% CD8).

This specimen was PBMCs, taken on the day of the yellow fever booster vaccination. The source of this sequence is a man aged 18 to 30 who received the YFV17D yellow fever vaccine. The chain uses TRBV28 and TRBJ1-1, with D unclear. The CDR3 region is CASSLSIATEAFF. CDR3 coding DNA: TGTGCCAGCAGTCTATCGATAGCGACTGAAGCTTTCTTT.